Following are 25 T cell receptor beta chains from one sample sequenced in a study of response to subunit inactivated influenza vaccine. TCRdb recomputed calls from the RT-PCR reads with MiXCR, one row per CDR3 protein. The sample lists roughly 710,000 distinct CDR3 sequences, less than 15% seen once, with roughly 7.6% in the top ten. This sample comprised PBMCs from blood, obtained around 15 days before vaccination. These receptors were taken from a man aged 50-59 years who received an inactivated influenza vaccine.

The chain couples TRBV6-2 or TRBV6-3 to TRBJ1-5; weak D call: TRBD1 (5 bases). The CDR3 has 14 amino acids. Germline CDR1 is MNHEY and CDR2 is SVGEGT. Deletions cut 7 bases from V and 3 bases from J, with 13 bases between. This CDR3 reads CASTGRGANQPQHF. The CDR3 region has the DNA TGTGCCAGCACCGGAAGAGGGGCCAATCAGCCCCAGCATTTT.

V and J are TRBV5-1 and TRBJ1-5, with 9 positions matching TRBD1. The germline gives CDR1 SGHRS, CDR2 YFSETQ. The CDR3 runs to 17 residues. V shed 4 bases and J 3 bases; nucleotides not matched to a gene: 11. This chain's CDR3 is CASSLEGTGFNNQPQHF. As DNA, the CDR3 is TGCGCCAGCAGCCTTGAGGGGACAGGGTTTAACAATCAGCCCCAGCATTTT.

The chain joins TRBV20-1 to TRBJ2-5; 8 bases agree with TRBD1. The CDR3 runs to 14 residues. From germline, CDR1 is DFQATT and CDR2 SNEGSKA (reference sequence). The ends lost 2 bases at V and 3 bases at J; junction bases unmatched: 5. The CDR3 spells CSARRDRPEETQYF. CDR3 nucleotides: TGCAGTGCTAGAAGGGACAGGCCCGAAGAGACCCAGTACTTC.

A few counts support this clonotype. CDR3 sequence reads: CASSLWGQGGTDTQYF. The CDR3, as DNA: TGTGCCAGCAGTTTATGGGGACAGGGAGGCACAGATACGCAGTATTTT. This rearrangement joins TRBV12-3 or TRBV12-4 to TRBJ2-3; 9 positions agree with TRBD1. The CDR3 sequence is 16 residues long. After removal of 2 bases from V and 1 base from J, the junction contained 4 bases not matched to a gene.

This rearrangement joins TRBV3-1 to TRBJ2-1, with TRBD1 matching 9 bases. This CDR3 region has 17 residues. V lost 3 bases to trimming and J lost 8 bases; unmatched junction nucleotides: 14. Germline CDR1 and CDR2: LGHDT and YNNKEL (reference sequence). This chain's CDR3 is CASSHPLGTGFVYEQFF. DNA for the CDR3: TGTGCCAGCAGCCACCCCCTTGGGACAGGGTTTGTCTATGAGCAGTTCTTC.

The chain links TRBV7-2 to TRBJ1-6; a possible D gene is TRBD1 (6 bases). This CDR3 is 15 amino acids long. Germline V gives CDR1 SGHTA, CDR2 FQGNSA. Trimming removed 5 bases at V and 9 bases at J, with 17 bases between. CDR3 nucleotide sequence: TGTGCCAGCAGCGCATCTGGGGGGCAGGGTTCACCCCTCCACTTT. Its protein product is CASSASGGQGSPLHF.

This clonotype was seen at least ten times. As DNA, the CDR3 is TGTGCCAGCAGCTTAGAGAGATCATCGGCACTCTACGAGCAGTACTTC. It specifies CASSLERSSALYEQYF. This chain links TRBV7-2 with TRBJ2-7, with no clear D. Germline V gene lookup returns CDR1 SGHTA and CDR2 FQGNSA. V lost 1 base and J lost 3, with 16 bases in between. The CDR3 is made up of 16 amino acids.

This clonotype came up a few times. The chain carries TRBV15 and TRBJ2-3; TRBD2 matches at 15 bases. The CDR3 length is 18 residues. CDR1 is LNHNV, CDR2 YYDKDF, per germline (reference sequence). Unmatched junction bases numbered 11, after V lost 8 bases and J lost 2 bases. CDR3 in DNA: TGTGCCACCGAACCTGGGACTAGCGGGGGGACTTCCACAGATACGCAGTATTTT. Its translation: CATEPGTSGGTSTDTQYF.

This clonotype appeared a few times. The genes are TRBV12-3 or TRBV12-4 and TRBJ2-7, with 8 bases that match TRBD1. Trimming removed 6 bases from V and 3 bases from J; junction bases left unmatched: 7. The CDR3 totals 14 residues. The chain's CDR3 is CASRPSGQGYEQYF. The CDR3 nucleotides are TGTGCCAGCAGACCCTCTGGACAGGGCTACGAGCAGTACTTC.

The sample holds many counts of this clonotype. V gene TRBV12-3 or TRBV12-4 combines with J gene TRBJ2-2; 7 bases align to TRBD1. Losses at the gene ends were 6 bases for V and 1 base for J; bases not matched to a gene: 5. This CDR3 region has 15 residues. CDR3: CASRPDRRNTGELFF. The CDR3, as DNA: TGTGCCAGCAGGCCGGACAGGCGGAACACCGGGGAGCTGTTTTTT.

J is TRBJ2-2 and V is TRBV5-1, with TRBD1 identical over 7 bases. In germline, CDR1 is SGHRS, CDR2 YFSETQ. CDR3 size: 13 residues. V dropped 4 bases and J dropped 5; count of bases not matched to a gene: 2. Here the CDR3 reads CASSDRETGELFF. The CDR3 nucleotides read TGCGCCAGCAGCGACAGGGAGACCGGGGAGCTGTTTTTT.

CDR3 nucleotide sequence: TGTGCCAGCAGCGCAGAACCGGGACTAGGGGTTCGCAATGAGCAGTTCTTC. This encodes CASSAEPGLGVRNEQFF. The rearrangement uses TRBV6-2 or TRBV6-3 and TRBJ2-1; 8 bases match TRBD2. J gave up 6 bases and V 6 bases, and 16 bases lay outside the gene matches. The V gene's germline CDR1 is MNHEY and CDR2 SVGEGT. This CDR3 has 17 amino acids.

This clonotype was seen only a few times. This chain links TRBV12-3 or TRBV12-4 with TRBJ1-5; the D is unclear. CDR3 length equals 15 residues. The V end lost 5 bases, the J end lost 1 base, and 12 bases lay between the germline ends. DNA for the CDR3: TGTGCCAGCAGTCCATGGGCAACCAGCAATCAGCCCCAGCATTTT. It encodes CASSPWATSNQPQHF.

This rearrangement joins TRBV10-3 to TRBJ2-6; 7 bases agree with TRBD1. The germline CDR1 and CDR2 sequences are ENHRY and SYGVKD. J lost 0 bases, V lost 2 bases, and 7 bases had no gene match. This CDR3 spans 18 amino acids. CDR3 in DNA: TGTGCCATCAGTGAGCCAGGACAGGAGTACTCTGGGGCCAACGTCCTGACTTTC. Its translation is CAISEPGQEYSGANVLTF.

This clonotype was observed a handful of times. This chain connects TRBV12-3 or TRBV12-4 to TRBJ2-7; D not certain. CDR3 length: 14 residues. V was pared by 1 base and J by 0 bases, with 7 bases between. CDR3 sequence (DNA): TGTGCCAGCAGTTTAGAGGGCAGCTCCTACGAGCAGTACTTC. Its protein product is CASSLEGSSYEQYF.

This chain uses TRBV29-1 with TRBJ2-2, with D hard to call. The germline V gene has CDR1 SQVTM and CDR2 ANQGSEA. The CDR3 runs 11 residues. Trimming took off 6 bases at V and 7 bases at J, with 9 bases between the two ends. Written as DNA, the CDR3 is TGCAGCGTGTGGTGGGACGGGGAGCTGTTTTTT. It yields the protein CSVWWDGELFF.

At least ten counts were recorded for this clonotype. V is TRBV7-2 and J is TRBJ2-1, with D hard to call. Trimming stripped 1 base from V and 3 bases from J, with 13 bases between. CDR1 is SGHTA, CDR2 FQGNSA, per germline. The CDR3 consists of 16 residues. This CDR3 reads CASSLGDVIVYNEQFF. Written as DNA, the CDR3 is TGTGCCAGCAGCTTAGGAGATGTAATAGTCTACAATGAGCAGTTCTTC.

Only a few counts were recorded for this clonotype. This chain links TRBV12-3 or TRBV12-4 with TRBJ2-4; D may correspond to TRBD1 or TRBD2 (6 bases each). CDR3 size: 14 residues. V was cut by 7 bases and J by 3 bases, with 13 bases left in between. The CDR3 DNA follows: TGTGCCAGCACCTTAGGGGGGTTCAAAAACATTCAGTACTTC. It translates to CASTLGGFKNIQYF.

This clonotype was counted a few times. The chain combines TRBV29-1 with TRBJ2-1, with TRBD2 matching over 8 bases. This CDR3 comprises 16 residues. The ends lost 4 bases at V and 7 bases at J; junction bases unmatched: 15. In germline, CDR1 is SQVTM, CDR2 ANQGSEA. The CDR3 DNA reads as TGCAGCGTTGCCTCCGGGACTAGTGGGGGGATGAATGAGCAGTTCTTC. This encodes CSVASGTSGGMNEQFF.

The chain uses TRBV12-3 or TRBV12-4 and TRBJ2-1; D is unclear. This CDR3 has 14 amino acids. Trimming took off 6 bases at V and 2 bases at J, with 11 bases between the two ends. The chain's CDR3 is CASSPYRAYNEQFF. In DNA form, the CDR3 reads TGTGCCAGCAGCCCTTATCGGGCCTACAATGAGCAGTTCTTC.

V gene TRBV7-9 combines with J gene TRBJ2-4; a weak D match, TRBD2 (6 bases). The V gene's germline CDR1 is SEHNR and CDR2 FQNEAQ (reference sequence). V gave up 5 bases and J gave up 8 bases, with 10 bases separating them. CDR3 length equals 12 residues. The CDR3 is CASSTGGDIQYF. CDR3 nucleotide sequence: TGTGCCAGCAGCACCGGAGGGGACATTCAGTACTTC.

This clonotype was seen at least ten times. The chain employs TRBV12-3 or TRBV12-4 and TRBJ1-5, with 9 bases aligning to TRBD1. The CDR3 is made up of 16 amino acids. V lost 6 bases and J lost 1; bases outside the gene matches: 7. CDR3: CASSPQGAESNQPQHF. The CDR3 DNA reads as TGTGCCAGCAGCCCACAGGGGGCGGAAAGCAATCAGCCCCAGCATTTT.

V and J are TRBV11-1 and TRBJ2-1; 9 bases agree with TRBD2. V was clipped by 7 bases and J by 2 bases; unmatched bases: 15. The CDR3 sequence is 18 residues long. Per the germline V gene, CDR1 is SGHAT and CDR2 is FQDESV (reference sequence). DNA for the CDR3: TGTGCCAGCACCGTAGCGGGAGACTTGACCCCCCCCTACAATGAGCAGTTCTTC. Its protein product is CASTVAGDLTPPYNEQFF.

There are many counts of this clonotype. V gene TRBV2 combines with J gene TRBJ2-5, with TRBD2 identical over 10 bases. J was trimmed by 5 bases and V by 3 bases; bases with no gene match: 9. The length of the CDR3 is 16 residues. CDR1 is SNHLY and CDR2 is FYNNEI in the germline V gene. CDR3 in amino acids: CASSELAGAGTETQYF. As DNA, the CDR3 is TGTGCCAGCAGTGAGCTAGCGGGAGCCGGGACGGAGACCCAGTACTTC.

This clonotype was picked up many times. The chain couples TRBV12-3 or TRBV12-4 to TRBJ2-2; perhaps TRBD1 as D (5 bases). This CDR3 has 14 amino acids. The V gene lost 2 bases and the J gene lost 4 bases, with 8 bases spanning the gap. The CDR3 DNA is TGTGCCAGCAGTTTACAGGGATTCACCGGGGAGCTGTTTTTT. Translation gives CASSLQGFTGELFF.